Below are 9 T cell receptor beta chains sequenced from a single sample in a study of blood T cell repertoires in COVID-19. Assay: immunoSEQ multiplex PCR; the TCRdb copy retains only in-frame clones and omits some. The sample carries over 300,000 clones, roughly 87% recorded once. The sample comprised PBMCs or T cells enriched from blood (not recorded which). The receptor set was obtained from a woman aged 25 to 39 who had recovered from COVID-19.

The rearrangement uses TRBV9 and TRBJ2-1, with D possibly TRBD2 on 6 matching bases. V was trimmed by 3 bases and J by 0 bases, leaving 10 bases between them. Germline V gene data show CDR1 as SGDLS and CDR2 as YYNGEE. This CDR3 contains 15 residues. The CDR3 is CASSAAGGSYNEQFF. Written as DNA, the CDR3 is TGTGCCAGCAGCGCGGCCGGGGGCTCCTACAATGAGCAGTTCTTC.

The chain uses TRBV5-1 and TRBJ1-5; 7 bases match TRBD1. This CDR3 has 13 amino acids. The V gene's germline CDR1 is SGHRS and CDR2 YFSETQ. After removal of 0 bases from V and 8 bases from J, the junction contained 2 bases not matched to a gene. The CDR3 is CASSLDRGKPQHF. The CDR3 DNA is TGCGCCAGCAGCTTGGACAGGGGAAAGCCCCAGCATTTT.

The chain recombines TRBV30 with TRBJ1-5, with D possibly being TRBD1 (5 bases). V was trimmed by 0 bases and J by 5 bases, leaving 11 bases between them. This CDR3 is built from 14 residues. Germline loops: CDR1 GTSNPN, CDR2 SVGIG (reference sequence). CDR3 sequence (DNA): TGTGCCTGGAGTGTACGGAGGGGAGATCAGCCCCAGCATTTT. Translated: CAWSVRRGDQPQHF.

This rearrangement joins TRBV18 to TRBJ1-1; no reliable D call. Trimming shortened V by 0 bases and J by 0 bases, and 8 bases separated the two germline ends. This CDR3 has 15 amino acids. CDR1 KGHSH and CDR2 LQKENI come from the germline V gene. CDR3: CASSPPVSLNTEAFF. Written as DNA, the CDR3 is TGTGCCAGCTCACCACCAGTCAGTTTGAACACTGAAGCTTTCTTT.

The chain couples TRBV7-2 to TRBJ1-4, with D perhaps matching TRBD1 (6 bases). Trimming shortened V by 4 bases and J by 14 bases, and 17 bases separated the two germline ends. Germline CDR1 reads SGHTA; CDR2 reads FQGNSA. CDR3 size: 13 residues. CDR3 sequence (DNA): TGTGCCAGCAGCTCCTCGGGGGGGACACGGCTGTTTTTT. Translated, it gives CASSSSGGTRLFF.

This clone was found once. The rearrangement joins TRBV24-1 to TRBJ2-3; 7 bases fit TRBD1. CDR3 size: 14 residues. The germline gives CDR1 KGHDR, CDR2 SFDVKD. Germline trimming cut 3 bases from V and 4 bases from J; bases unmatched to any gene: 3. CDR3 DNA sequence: TGTGCCACCAGTGATAGTGGGACAGCAGATACGCAGTATTTT. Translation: CATSDSGTADTQYF.

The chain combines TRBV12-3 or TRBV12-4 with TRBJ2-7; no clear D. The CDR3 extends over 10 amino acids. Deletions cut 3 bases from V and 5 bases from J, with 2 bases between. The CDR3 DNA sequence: TGTGCCAGCAGTTTCGACGAGCAGTACTTC. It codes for CASSFDEQYF.

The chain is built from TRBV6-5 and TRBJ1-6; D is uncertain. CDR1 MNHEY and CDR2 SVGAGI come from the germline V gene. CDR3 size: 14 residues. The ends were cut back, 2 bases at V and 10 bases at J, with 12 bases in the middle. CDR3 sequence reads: CASSYRREGSPLHF. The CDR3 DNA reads TGTGCCAGCAGTTACCGCCGGGAGGGATCACCCCTCCACTTT.

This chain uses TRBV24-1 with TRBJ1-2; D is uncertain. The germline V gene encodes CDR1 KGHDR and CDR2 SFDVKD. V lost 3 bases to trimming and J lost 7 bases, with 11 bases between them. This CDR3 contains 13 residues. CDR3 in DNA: TGTGCCACCAGTGATACCCATAGAGGTGGCTACACCTTC. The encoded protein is CATSDTHRGGYTF.